The source of this T cell receptor beta chain is a study of T cells in Graves' hyperthyroidism and ophthalmopathy. RNA transcripts provided the source from which TCR beta CDR3 regions were amplified. Researchers ran a first-round RT-PCR on the TCR CDR3 using the HTBI primer set. TCRdb used MiXCR to reprocess the multiplex PCR reads, holding one entry per CDR3 protein. The table includes about 540,000 distinct CDR3 sequences, 40% to 55% detected once. Study outcomes and limitations: A median 6.5 months before onset, the model predicted ophthalmopathy.

After removal of 2 bases from V and 4 bases from J, the junction contained 7 bases not matched to a gene. Germline lookup yields CDR1 MGHDK and CDR2 SYGVNS. The CDR3 length is 16 residues. At least ten counts were recorded for this clonotype. No antigen is known for it. This sequence joins TRBV25-1 and TRBJ1-5; 8 nucleotides match TRBD1. The sequence came from a woman aged 18-29 years with Graves' hyperthyroidism. What was sequenced was peripheral blood or thyroid tissue (not recorded which). The CDR3 reads CASSEGGQGWNQPQHF. CDR3 coding DNA: TGTGCCAGCAGTGAAGGAGGACAGGGATGGAATCAGCCCCAGCATTTT.